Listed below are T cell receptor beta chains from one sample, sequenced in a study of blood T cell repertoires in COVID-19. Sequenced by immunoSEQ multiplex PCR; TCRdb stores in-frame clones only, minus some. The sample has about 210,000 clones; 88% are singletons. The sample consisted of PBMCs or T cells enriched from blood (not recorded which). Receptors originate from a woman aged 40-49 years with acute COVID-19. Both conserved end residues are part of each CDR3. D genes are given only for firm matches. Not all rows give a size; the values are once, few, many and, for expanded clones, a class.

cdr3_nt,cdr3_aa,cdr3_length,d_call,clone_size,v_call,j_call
TGTGCCAGCCTCAAGACGGGCAGACAGTTGTTAGCCAAAAACATTCAGTACTTC,CASLKTGRQLLAKNIQYF,18,NA,NA,TRBV21-1,TRBJ2-4
TGTGCCAGCAGTGAAGCCGGACTGGGGGCTTTCTTT,CASSEAGLGAFF,12,NA,NA,TRBV2,TRBJ1-1
TGCGCCAGCAGCTTGAGGGGGGAAAAACTGTTTTTT,CASSLRGEKLFF,12,NA,NA,TRBV5-1,TRBJ1-4
TGTGCCAGCAGCTCGGGACTAGGCTACGAGCAGTACTTC,CASSSGLGYEQYF,13,TRBD2,NA,TRBV11-2,TRBJ2-7
TGTGCCAGCAGCGTTTCCGGGACAGAGTACACTGAAGCTTTCTTT,CASSVSGTEYTEAFF,15,TRBD1,NA,TRBV9,TRBJ1-1
TGTGCCAGCTCACCGGCAGGGGACAACATTCAGTACTTC,CASSPAGDNIQYF,13,NA,NA,TRBV18,TRBJ2-4
TGCGCCAGCAGCCATGCGGGGGCCAGAGATACGCAGTATTTT,CASSHAGARDTQYF,14,NA,NA,TRBV4-3,TRBJ2-3
TGCGCCAGCAGCTTTGCGGGGGGCTCCTACAATGAGCAGTTCTTC,CASSFAGGSYNEQFF,15,TRBD2,NA,TRBV5-1,TRBJ2-1
TGTGCCAGCAGCGTAGATACCCAGGGGGGCCTCTCTGGAAACACCATATATTTT,CASSVDTQGGLSGNTIYF,18,TRBD1,NA,TRBV9,TRBJ1-3
TGTGCCTGGAGTGTAGTGGGCCGCAATCAGCCCCAGCATTTT,CAWSVVGRNQPQHF,14,NA,NA,TRBV30,TRBJ1-5
TGCGCCAGCAGCCAATGGTCGACTGCGGGGGGGCTGACAGATACGCAGTATTTT,CASSQWSTAGGLTDTQYF,18,TRBD2,NA,TRBV4-3,TRBJ2-3
TGTGCCAGTAGTGACAGGGGCGGTAATGAAAAACTGTTTTTT,CASSDRGGNEKLFF,14,TRBD1,NA,TRBV19,TRBJ1-4
TGTGCCAGCAGCCCCGGACTGGGAACCTACCAAGAGACCCAGTACTTC,CASSPGLGTYQETQYF,16,NA,NA,TRBV7-8,TRBJ2-5
TGTGCCAGCACCCTAGAGACAGGGCTCCACTATGGCTACACCTTC,CASTLETGLHYGYTF,15,TRBD1,once,TRBV2,TRBJ1-2
TGTGCCAGCAGCTTGGCACAGGGGGATAATTCACCCCTCCACTTT,CASSLAQGDNSPLHF,15,TRBD1,NA,TRBV5-4,TRBJ1-6
TGTGCCAGCAGCTTAAGAGGCTTACACAATGAGCAGTTCTTC,CASSLRGLHNEQFF,14,NA,many,TRBV11-2,TRBJ2-1
TGTGCCAGCAGCTGGGGGGGGTACGAGCAGTACTTC,CASSWGGYEQYF,12,TRBD2,NA,TRBV7-2,TRBJ2-7
TGTGCCAGCAGCTTAGAGGGGCGGAGCACAGATACGCAGTATTTT,CASSLEGRSTDTQYF,15,NA,NA,TRBV7-2,TRBJ2-3
TGTGCCAGCAGCAAAAAGGGGCCCCGCACAGATACGCAGTATTTT,CASSKKGPRTDTQYF,15,NA,NA,TRBV7-2,TRBJ2-3
TGCGCCAGCAGCGTGGGACAGGGGGCGCGTAAGACTGAAGCTTTCTTT,CASSVGQGARKTEAFF,16,TRBD1,NA,TRBV5-1,TRBJ1-1
TGTGCCACCAGCAGAGCTGCGGGCTCTGGGGCCAACGTCCTGACTTTC,CATSRAAGSGANVLTF,16,NA,NA,TRBV15,TRBJ2-6
TGCGCCAGCAGCTTAGAAGGGGGCAATCAGCCCCAGCATTTT,CASSLEGGNQPQHF,14,NA,NA,TRBV5-1,TRBJ1-5
TGTGCCAGCAGCCCCGGGGCTGCCGGGGGAGATACGCAGTATTTT,CASSPGAAGGDTQYF,15,NA,NA,TRBV7-8,TRBJ2-3
TGCGCCAGCAGTGTGAGGACAGGGGGAAATCAGCCCCAGCATTTT,CASSVRTGGNQPQHF,15,TRBD1,NA,TRBV10-2,TRBJ1-5
TGTGCAAGTCGCTTGGACAGGGATCGACAGCCCCAGCATTTT,CASRLDRDRQPQHF,14,NA,once,TRBV12-2,TRBJ1-5
TGTGCCAGCAGCCCCGCGGGGGGCCCATATCGAGCTTTCTTT,CASSPAGGPYRAFF,14,NA,NA,TRBV7-2,TRBJ1-1
TGTGCCAGTTCACGGGACAGAAGTAGAGGTGGCTACACCTTC,CASSRDRSRGGYTF,14,TRBD1,NA,TRBV27,TRBJ1-2
TGTGCCAGCAGCCCGGGAGAAGCAGATACGCAGTATTTT,CASSPGEADTQYF,13,NA,NA,TRBV11-3,TRBJ2-3